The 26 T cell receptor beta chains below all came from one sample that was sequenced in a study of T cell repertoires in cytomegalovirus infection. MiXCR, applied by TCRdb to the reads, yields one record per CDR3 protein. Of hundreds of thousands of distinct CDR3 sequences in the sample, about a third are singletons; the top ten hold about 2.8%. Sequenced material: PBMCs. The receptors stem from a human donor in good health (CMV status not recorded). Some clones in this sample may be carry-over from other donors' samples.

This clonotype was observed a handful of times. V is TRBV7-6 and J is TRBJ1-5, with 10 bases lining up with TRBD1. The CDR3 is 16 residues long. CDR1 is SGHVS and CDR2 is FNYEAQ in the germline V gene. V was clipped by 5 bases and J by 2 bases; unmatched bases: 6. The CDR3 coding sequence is TGTGCCAGCAGCCTTGACAGGGGGCAGGGCAATCAGCCCCAGCATTTT. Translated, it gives CASSLDRGQGNQPQHF.

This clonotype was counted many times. CDR3 sequence: CASSIGQLSDTQYF. CDR3 DNA: TGTGCCAGCAGCATAGGACAATTATCAGATACGCAGTATTTT. This chain joins TRBV7-2 and TRBJ2-3; D may be TRBD1 (5 bases). Per germline, CDR1 SGHTA and CDR2 FQGNSA. The CDR3 is made up of 14 amino acids. With 5 bases removed from V and 4 bases from J, the gap between germline ends came to 13 bases.

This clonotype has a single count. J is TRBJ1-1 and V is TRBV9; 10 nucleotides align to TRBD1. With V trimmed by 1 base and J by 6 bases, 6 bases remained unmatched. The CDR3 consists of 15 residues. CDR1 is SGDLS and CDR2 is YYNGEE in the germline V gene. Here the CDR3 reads CASSVSGDRGPEAFF. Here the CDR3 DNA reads TGTGCCAGCAGCGTAAGTGGAGACAGGGGGCCTGAAGCTTTCTTT.

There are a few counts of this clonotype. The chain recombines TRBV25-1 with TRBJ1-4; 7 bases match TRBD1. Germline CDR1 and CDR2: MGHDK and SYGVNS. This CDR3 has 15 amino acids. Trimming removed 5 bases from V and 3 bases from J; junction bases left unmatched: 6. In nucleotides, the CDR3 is TGTGCCAGCAGTACAACAGGGGTGGCTAATGAAAAACTGTTTTTT. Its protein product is CASSTTGVANEKLFF.

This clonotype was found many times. The CDR3 region is CASRPGTSGNNEQFF. Written as DNA, the CDR3 is TGTGCCAGCAGGCCCGGGACTAGCGGAAACAATGAGCAGTTCTTC. The rearrangement joins TRBV12-3 or TRBV12-4 to TRBJ2-1, with 11 bases identical to TRBD2. V was pared by 6 bases and J by 5 bases, with 6 bases of the junction left unmatched. The CDR3 covers 15 residues.

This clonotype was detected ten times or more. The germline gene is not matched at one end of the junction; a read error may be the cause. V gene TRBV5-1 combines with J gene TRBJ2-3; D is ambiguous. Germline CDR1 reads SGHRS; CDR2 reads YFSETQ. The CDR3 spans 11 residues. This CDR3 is CASRLEDTQYF. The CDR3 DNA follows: TGCGCCAGCAGATTGGAAGATACGCAGTATTTT.

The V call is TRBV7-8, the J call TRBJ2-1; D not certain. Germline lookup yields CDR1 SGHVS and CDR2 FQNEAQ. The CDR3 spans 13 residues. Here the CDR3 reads CASRLVPSNEQFF. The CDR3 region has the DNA TGTGCAAGCCGCTTAGTGCCGAGCAATGAGCAGTTCTTC.

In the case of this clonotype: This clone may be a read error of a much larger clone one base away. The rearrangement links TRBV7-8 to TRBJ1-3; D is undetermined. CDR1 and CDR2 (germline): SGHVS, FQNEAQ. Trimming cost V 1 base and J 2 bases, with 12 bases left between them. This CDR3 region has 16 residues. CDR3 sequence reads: CASSLVQVAAGNTIYF. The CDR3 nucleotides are TGTGCCAGCAGCTTAGTTCAGGTGGCAGCTGGAAACACCATATATTTT.

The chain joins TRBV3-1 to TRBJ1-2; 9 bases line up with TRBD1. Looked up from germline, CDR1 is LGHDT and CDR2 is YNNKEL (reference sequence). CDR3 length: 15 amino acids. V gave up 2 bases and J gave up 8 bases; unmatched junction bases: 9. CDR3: CASSQQLGQGAGYTF. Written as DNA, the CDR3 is TGTGCCAGCAGCCAACAGCTGGGACAGGGCGCGGGCTACACCTTC.

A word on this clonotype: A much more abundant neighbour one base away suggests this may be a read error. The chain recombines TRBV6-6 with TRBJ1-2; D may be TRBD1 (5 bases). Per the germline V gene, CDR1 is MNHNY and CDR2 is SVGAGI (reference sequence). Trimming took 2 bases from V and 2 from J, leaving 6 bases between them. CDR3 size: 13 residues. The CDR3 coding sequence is TGTGCCAGCAGTTACCGGACAAACTATGGCTACACCTTC. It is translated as CASSYRTNYGYTF.

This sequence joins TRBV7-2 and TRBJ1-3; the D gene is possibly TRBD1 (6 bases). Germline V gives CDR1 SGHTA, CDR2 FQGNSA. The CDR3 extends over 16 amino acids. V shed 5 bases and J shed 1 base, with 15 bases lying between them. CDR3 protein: CASSRRDKLSGNTIYF. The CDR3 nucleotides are TGTGCCAGCAGCCGGCGGGACAAATTATCTGGAAACACCATATATTTT.

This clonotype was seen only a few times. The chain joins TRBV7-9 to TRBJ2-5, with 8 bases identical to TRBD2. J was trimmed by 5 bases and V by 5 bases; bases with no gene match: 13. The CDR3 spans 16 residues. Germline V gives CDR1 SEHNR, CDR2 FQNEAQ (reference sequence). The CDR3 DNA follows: TGTGCCAGCAGCATGGGTCTCGCGGGGGGCTCGGAGACCCAGTACTTC. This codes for CASSMGLAGGSETQYF.

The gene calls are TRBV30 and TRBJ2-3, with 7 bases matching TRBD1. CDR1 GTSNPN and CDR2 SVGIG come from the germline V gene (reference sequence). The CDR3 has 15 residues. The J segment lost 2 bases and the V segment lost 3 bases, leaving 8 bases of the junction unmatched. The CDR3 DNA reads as TGTGCCTGGAGGGAGTACGACAGGGTCACAGATACGCAGTATTTT. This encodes CAWREYDRVTDTQYF.

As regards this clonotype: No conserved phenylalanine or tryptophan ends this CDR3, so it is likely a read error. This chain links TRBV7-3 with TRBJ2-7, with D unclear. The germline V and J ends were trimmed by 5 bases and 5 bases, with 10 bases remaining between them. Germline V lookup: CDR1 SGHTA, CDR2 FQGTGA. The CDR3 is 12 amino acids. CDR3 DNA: TGTGCCAGCAGCCCCGGGCTTCACGAGCAGTACTTA. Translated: CASSPGLHEQYL.

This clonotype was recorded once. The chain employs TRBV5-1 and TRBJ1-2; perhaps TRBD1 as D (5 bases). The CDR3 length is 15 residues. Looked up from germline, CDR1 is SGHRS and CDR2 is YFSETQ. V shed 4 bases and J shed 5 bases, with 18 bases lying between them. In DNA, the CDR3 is TGCGCCAGCAGCCCTACACCCATAGGGGAGTATGGCTACACCTTC. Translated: CASSPTPIGEYGYTF. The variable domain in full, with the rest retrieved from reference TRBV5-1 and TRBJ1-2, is KAGVTQTPRYLIKTRGQQVTLSCSPISGHRSVSWYQQTPGQGLQFLFEYFSETQRNKGNFPGRFSGRQFSNSRSEMNVSTLELGDSALYLCASSPTPIGEYGYTFGSGTRLTVV.

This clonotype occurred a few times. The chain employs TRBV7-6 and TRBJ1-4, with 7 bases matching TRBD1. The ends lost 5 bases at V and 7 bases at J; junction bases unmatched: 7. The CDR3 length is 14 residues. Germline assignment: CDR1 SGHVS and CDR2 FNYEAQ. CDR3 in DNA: TGTGCCAGCAGCCTAGGACAGGCCACTGAAAAACTGTTTTTT. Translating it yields CASSLGQATEKLFF.

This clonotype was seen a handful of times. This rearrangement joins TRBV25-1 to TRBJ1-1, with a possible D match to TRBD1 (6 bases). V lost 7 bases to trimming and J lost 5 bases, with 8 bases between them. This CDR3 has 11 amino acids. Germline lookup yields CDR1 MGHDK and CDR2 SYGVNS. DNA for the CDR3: TGTGCCAGCATGCAGGGGACTGAAGCTTTCTTT. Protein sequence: CASMQGTEAFF. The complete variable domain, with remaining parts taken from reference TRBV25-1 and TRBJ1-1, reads EADIYQTPRYLVIGTGKKITLECSQTMGHDKMYWYQQDPGMELHLIHYSYGVNSTEKGDLSSESTVSRIRTEHFPLTLESARPSHTSQYLCASMQGTEAFFGQGTRLTVV.

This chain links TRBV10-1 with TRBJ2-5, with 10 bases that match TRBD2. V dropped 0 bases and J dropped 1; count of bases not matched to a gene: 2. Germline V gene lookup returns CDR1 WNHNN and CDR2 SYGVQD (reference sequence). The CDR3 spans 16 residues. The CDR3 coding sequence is TGCGCCAGCAGTGAGTCGCCTAGCGGGGGCCAAGAGACCCAGTACTTC. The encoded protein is CASSESPSGGQETQYF.

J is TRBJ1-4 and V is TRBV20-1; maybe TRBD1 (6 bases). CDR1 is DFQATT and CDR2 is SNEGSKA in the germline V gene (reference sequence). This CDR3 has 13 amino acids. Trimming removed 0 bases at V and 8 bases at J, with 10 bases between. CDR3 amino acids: CSARDTGWEKLFF. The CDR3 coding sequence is TGCAGTGCTAGAGATACAGGGTGGGAAAAACTGTTTTTT.

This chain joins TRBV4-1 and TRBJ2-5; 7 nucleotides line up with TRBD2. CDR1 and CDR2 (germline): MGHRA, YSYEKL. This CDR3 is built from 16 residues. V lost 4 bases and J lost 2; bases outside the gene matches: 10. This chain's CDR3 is CASSPGGGDLQETQYF. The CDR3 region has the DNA TGCGCCAGCAGCCCGGGGGGTGGGGATTTACAAGAGACCCAGTACTTC.

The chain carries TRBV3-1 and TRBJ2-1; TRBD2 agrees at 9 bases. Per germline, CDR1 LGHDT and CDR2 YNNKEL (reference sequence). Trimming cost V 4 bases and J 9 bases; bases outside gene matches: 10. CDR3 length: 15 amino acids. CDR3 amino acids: CASSLGTSFLSEQFF. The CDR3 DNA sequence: TGTGCCAGCAGCCTCGGGACTAGCTTTCTGAGTGAGCAGTTCTTC.

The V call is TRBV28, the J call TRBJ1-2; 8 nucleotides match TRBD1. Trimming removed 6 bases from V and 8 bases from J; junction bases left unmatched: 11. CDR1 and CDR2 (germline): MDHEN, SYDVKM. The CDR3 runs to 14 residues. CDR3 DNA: TGTGCCAGCAGAGAGTACGGGACAGGAGGAGGCTACACCTTC. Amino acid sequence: CASREYGTGGGYTF.

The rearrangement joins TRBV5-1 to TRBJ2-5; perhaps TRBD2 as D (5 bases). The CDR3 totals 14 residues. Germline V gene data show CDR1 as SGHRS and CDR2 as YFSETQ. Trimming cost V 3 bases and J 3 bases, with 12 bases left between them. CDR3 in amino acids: CASSSDWGEETQYF. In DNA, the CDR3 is TGCGCCAGCAGCTCGGACTGGGGAGAAGAGACCCAGTACTTC.

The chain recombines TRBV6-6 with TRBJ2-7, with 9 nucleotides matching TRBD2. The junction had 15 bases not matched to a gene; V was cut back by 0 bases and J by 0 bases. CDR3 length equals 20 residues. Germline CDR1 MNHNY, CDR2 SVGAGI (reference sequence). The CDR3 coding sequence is TGTGCCAGCAGTTACTCGACCCTGGGACTAGCTTTCCTAGGCTCCTACGAGCAGTACTTC. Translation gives CASSYSTLGLAFLGSYEQYF.

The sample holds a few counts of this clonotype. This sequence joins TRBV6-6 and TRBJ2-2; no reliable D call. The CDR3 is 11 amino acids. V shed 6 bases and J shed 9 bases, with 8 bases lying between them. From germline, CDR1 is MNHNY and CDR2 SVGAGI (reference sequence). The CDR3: CASRHLRELFF. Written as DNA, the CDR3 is TGTGCCAGCAGACACCTTCGGGAGCTGTTTTTT.

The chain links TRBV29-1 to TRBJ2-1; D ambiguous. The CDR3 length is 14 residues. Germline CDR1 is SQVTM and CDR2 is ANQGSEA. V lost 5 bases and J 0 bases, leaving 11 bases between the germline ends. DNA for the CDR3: TGCAGCGTTTGGGCGGAGAGCTCCTACAATGAGCAGTTCTTC. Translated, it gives CSVWAESSYNEQFF.